The 23 T cell receptor beta chains given below trace back to one sample, sequenced in a study of response to subunit inactivated influenza vaccine. TCRdb reanalysed the RT-PCR reads using MiXCR and keeps one entry per CDR3 protein. The data hold approximately 520,000 distinct CDR3 sequences, with roughly 27% observed a single time. Sequences were derived from CD4+ T cells sorted from PBMCs, sampled about 5 days after vaccination. The receptor set was obtained from a man between 45 and 60 years old who received an inactivated influenza vaccine.

The chain combines TRBV12-3 or TRBV12-4 with TRBJ2-5; TRBD1 aligns across 11 bases. CDR3 size: 15 residues. J was trimmed by 1 base and V by 10 bases; bases with no gene match: 8. As DNA, the CDR3 is TGTGCCACCGGGGGGACAGGGGGAGTCCAAGAGACCCAGTACTTC. It codes for CATGGTGGVQETQYF.

The gene calls are TRBV7-9 and TRBJ2-1; D not resolved. The CDR3 totals 12 residues. Germline CDR1 reads SEHNR; CDR2 reads FQNEAQ (reference sequence). Trimming shortened V by 3 bases and J by 10 bases, and 10 bases separated the two germline ends. The CDR3 loop reads CASSFSVEEQFF. The DNA for the CDR3 is TGTGCCAGCAGCTTTAGTGTTGAGGAGCAGTTCTTC. Looking up the rest from reference TRBV7-9 and TRBJ2-1 gives the full variable domain: DTGVSQNPRHKITKRGQNVTFRCDPISEHNRLYWYRQTLGQGPEFLTYFQNEAQLEKSRLLSDRFSAERPKGSFSTLEIQRTEQGDSAMYLCASSFSVEEQFFGPGTRLTVL.

The V call is TRBV10-2, the J call TRBJ1-6, with D possibly being TRBD1 (6 bases). In germline, CDR1 is WSHSY, CDR2 SAAADI. V was cut by 0 bases and J by 10 bases, with 19 bases left in between. There are 17 residues in the CDR3. The CDR3 nucleotides are TGCGCCAGCAGTGAGTCGAGTCTTGGGACATCGGGATCACCCCTCCACTTT. Encoded protein: CASSESSLGTSGSPLHF.

The V call is TRBV7-2, the J call TRBJ2-3, with D possibly being TRBD2 (5 bases). Germline V gene lookup returns CDR1 SGHTA and CDR2 FQGNSA. Trimming removed 8 bases at V and 5 bases at J, with 14 bases between. The CDR3 has 13 residues. The CDR3: CASVRLRGDTQYF. The CDR3 DNA follows: TGTGCCAGCGTGCGACTCCGGGGAGATACGCAGTATTTT.

The chain is built from TRBV5-1 and TRBJ2-4, with a tentative D call TRBD1 (5 bases). CDR1 is SGHRS, CDR2 YFSETQ, per germline. This CDR3 spans 17 amino acids. V was cut by 4 bases and J by 0 bases, with 17 bases left in between. CDR3 coding DNA: TGCGCCAGCAGCCCCACCTCGGGCAGGGTAGCCAAAAACATTCAGTACTTC. Amino acid sequence: CASSPTSGRVAKNIQYF.

This clonotype was found many times. The chain is built from TRBV7-9 and TRBJ2-7; tentative D call: TRBD2 (6 bases). Germline V gene data show CDR1 as SEHNR and CDR2 as FQNEAQ (reference sequence). This CDR3 spans 15 amino acids. V shed 1 base and J shed 2 bases, with 12 bases lying between them. The CDR3 coding sequence is TGTGCCAGCAGCTTAGGCGGGGTTGGCACCTACGAGCAGTACTTC. Protein product: CASSLGGVGTYEQYF. The full variable domain, rest sourced from reference TRBV7-9 and TRBJ2-7, is DTGVSQNPRHKITKRGQNVTFRCDPISEHNRLYWYRQTLGQGPEFLTYFQNEAQLEKSRLLSDRFSAERPKGSFSTLEIQRTEQGDSAMYLCASSLGGVGTYEQYFGPGTRLTVT.

This clonotype has only a few counts. The rearrangement links TRBV12-3 or TRBV12-4 to TRBJ1-4, with 10 bases fitting TRBD1. The V and J ends lost 8 bases and 1 base, in that order; junction bases with no gene match: 1. This CDR3 spans 14 amino acids. The CDR3 loop is CASGDRGTNEKLFF. DNA for the CDR3: TGTGCCAGCGGGGACAGGGGAACTAATGAAAAACTGTTTTTT.

The chain combines TRBV29-1 with TRBJ2-2; 12 nucleotides line up with TRBD2. V gave up 6 bases and J gave up 7 bases; unmatched junction bases: 6. CDR3 length: 14 residues. Germline CDR1 and CDR2: SQVTM and ANQGSEA. The CDR3 nucleotides read TGCAGCGTCGACGAGACTAGCGGGGGCGGGGAGCTGTTTTTT. Its translation: CSVDETSGGGELFF.

The rearrangement uses TRBV7-2 and TRBJ2-1; 7 nucleotides align to TRBD1. This CDR3 comprises 15 residues. Germline-derived CDR1 and CDR2 are SGHTA and FQGNSA. V lost 3 bases and J lost 4; bases outside the gene matches: 6. The DNA of the CDR3 is TGTGCCAGCAGCTTGACCGAGGACAGGTACAATGAGCAGTTCTTC. As protein: CASSLTEDRYNEQFF.

The chain links TRBV5-1 to TRBJ2-7; D gene unclear. The CDR3 consists of 13 residues. Germline lookup yields CDR1 SGHRS and CDR2 YFSETQ. Trimming cost V 0 bases and J 6 bases, with 10 bases left between them. CDR3 protein: CASSLGVSGEQYF. CDR3 in DNA: TGCGCCAGCAGCTTGGGGGTGTCGGGCGAGCAGTACTTC.

In this sample, this clonotype turned up a few times. The CDR3 DNA sequence: TGTGCCAGCAGCCAAGATCCCAGCGGGGGGGCCCACAATGAGCAGTTCTTC. Translating it yields CASSQDPSGGAHNEQFF. This chain connects TRBV3-1 to TRBJ2-1; 10 bases map to TRBD2. The CDR3 covers 17 residues. With V trimmed by 0 bases and J by 5 bases, 7 bases remained unmatched. Germline loops: CDR1 LGHDT, CDR2 YNNKEL (reference sequence).

This clonotype has ten or more counts. V and J are TRBV10-3 and TRBJ1-2; no definite D call. Germline CDR1 and CDR2: ENHRY and SYGVKD. This CDR3 has 13 residues. V was trimmed by 3 bases and J by 5 bases, leaving 10 bases between them. The CDR3 bases are TGTGCCATCAGTGACGGGCAAGTTTATGGCTACACCTTC. Translating gives CAISDGQVYGYTF.

CDR3 sequence (DNA): TGTGCCAGCAGCCGGACTAGCGGGTCCGGTGGGGAGCAGTACTTC. Its translation is CASSRTSGSGGEQYF. The chain combines TRBV6-2 or TRBV6-3 with TRBJ2-7; 11 bases map to TRBD2. Germline V gene lookup returns CDR1 MNHEY and CDR2 SVGEGT. V dropped 6 bases and J dropped 7; count of bases not matched to a gene: 11. The CDR3 loop spans 15 amino acids.

The chain recombines TRBV20-1 with TRBJ2-5; D possibly uses TRBD1 or TRBD2 (5 bases each). The CDR3 length is 14 residues. Germline CDR1 is DFQATT and CDR2 is SNEGSKA (reference sequence). The V and J ends lost 5 bases and 4 bases respectively, with 17 bases between them. The DNA of the CDR3 is TGCAGTGCTCCGCCCGGCCCCGGGGCAGAGACCCAGTACTTC. This sequence encodes CSAPPGPGAETQYF.

The chain links TRBV20-1 to TRBJ1-6, with a possible D match to TRBD1 (5 bases). Trimming left V 3 bases short and J 5 bases short, with 11 bases between. The V gene's germline CDR1 is DFQATT and CDR2 SNEGSKA (reference sequence). There are 14 residues in the CDR3. In nucleotides, the CDR3 is TGCAGTGCTAGGGGACCCGTGGATAATTCACCCCTCCACTTT. Translation gives CSARGPVDNSPLHF.

This clonotype was picked up a small number of times. The J gene is TRBJ1-1, the V gene TRBV5-5, with D tentatively TRBD1 (5 bases). In germline, CDR1 is SGHKS, CDR2 YYEKEE (reference sequence). The CDR3 contains 16 residues. Trimming removed 4 bases from V and 0 bases from J, with 16 bases in between. The CDR3 bases are TGTGCCAGCAGCGCACAGGCAACAGTGATGAACACTGAAGCTTTCTTT. Amino acid sequence: CASSAQATVMNTEAFF.

This clonotype was counted many times. This chain joins TRBV20-1 and TRBJ2-3; D is undetermined. The germline gives CDR1 DFQATT, CDR2 SNEGSKA (reference sequence). Deletions cut 0 bases from V and 3 bases from J, with 10 bases between. This CDR3 comprises 14 residues. The CDR3 DNA reads TGCAGTGCTAGAGATCGGCGCTTGACAGATACGCAGTATTTT. Translated: CSARDRRLTDTQYF.

This CDR3 reads CAWGDDTGYHEQYF. CDR3 DNA: TGTGCCTGGGGAGATGATACAGGGTACCACGAGCAGTACTTC. The V call is TRBV30, the J call TRBJ2-7; maybe TRBD1 (6 bases). CDR3 length: 14 amino acids. Trimming took 5 bases from V and 5 from J, leaving 19 bases between them. The germline V gene encodes CDR1 GTSNPN and CDR2 SVGIG (reference sequence).

The chain uses TRBV3-1 and TRBJ2-2, with 9 bases matching TRBD2. In germline, CDR1 is LGHDT, CDR2 YNNKEL (reference sequence). The CDR3 spans 18 residues. V lost 1 base, J lost 6 bases, and 12 bases stayed unmatched. The chain's CDR3 is CASSQVTSGGPNAGELFF. The CDR3 DNA reads TGTGCCAGCAGCCAAGTGACTAGCGGCGGCCCAAACGCCGGGGAGCTGTTTTTT. Supplemented by reference TRBV3-1 and TRBJ2-2, the full variable domain reads DTAVSQTPKYLVTQMGNDKSIKCEQNLGHDTMYWYKQDSKKFLKIMFSYNNKELIINETVPNRFSPKSPDKAHLNLHINSLELGDSAVYFCASSQVTSGGPNAGELFFGEGSRLTVL.

The rearrangement uses TRBV30 and TRBJ2-2; 7 bases line up with TRBD1. This CDR3 spans 20 amino acids. With 3 bases clipped from V and 0 bases from J, the junction kept 19 bases outside the gene matches. CDR1 is GTSNPN and CDR2 is SVGIG in the germline V gene (reference sequence). CDR3 nucleotide sequence: TGTGCCTGGAGCCACTACTATCGGACAGGCGAACGAGCGAACACCGGGGAGCTGTTTTTT. It is translated as CAWSHYYRTGERANTGELFF.

The sample holds a few counts of this clonotype. The chain employs TRBV11-2 and TRBJ2-7; 9 bases match TRBD1. This CDR3 has 14 amino acids. CDR1 is SGHAT and CDR2 is FQNNGV in the germline V gene. V dropped 3 bases and J dropped 7; count of bases not matched to a gene: 7. The CDR3 spells CASSFSGTGIEQYF. CDR3 sequence (DNA): TGTGCCAGCAGCTTCTCGGGGACAGGGATTGAGCAGTACTTC.

This chain joins TRBV19 and TRBJ2-2; maybe TRBD1 (6 bases). This CDR3 spans 15 amino acids. Trimming took 7 bases from V and 1 from J, leaving 13 bases between them. The germline gives CDR1 LNHDA, CDR2 SQIVND (reference sequence). The CDR3 region has the DNA TGTGCCAGTAAGTGGAACAGGGAGAACACCGGGGAGCTGTTTTTT. Translating it yields CASKWNRENTGELFF.

The chain recombines TRBV7-2 with TRBJ2-1; no firm D call. Germline CDR1 is SGHTA and CDR2 is FQGNSA. This CDR3 region has 10 residues. V shed 5 bases and J shed 10 bases, with 6 bases lying between them. CDR3 DNA: TGTGCCAGCAGCCAAACCGAGCAGTTCTTC. It encodes CASSQTEQFF.